Sequencing of this T cell receptor (beta chain) was carried out in a study of cytomegalovirus exposure and HLA in healthy donors. General study results and limits: HLA restriction was apparent for most CMV-associated TCR beta chains in a later analysis.

As regards this clone: Its antigen is still unknown.

V was pared by 0 bases and J by 2 bases, with 9 bases between. The CDR3 is made up of 15 amino acids. The germline V gene encodes CDR1 SGDLS and CDR2 YYNGEE. The PCR employed 60 Vbeta primers together with 13 Jbeta primers. TCRdb's copy holds only in-frame clones and misses some; the assay was immunoSEQ multiplex PCR. The sample carries 200,000 to 250,000 clones, around four fifths recorded once. Sample: PBMCs. The clonotype was recovered from a boy younger than 10 in good health and CMV-seronegative. The chain links TRBV9 to TRBJ1-3; possible D gene TRBD1, 5 bases. This chain's CDR3 is CASSVEDITGNTIYF. The CDR3 DNA reads TGTGCCAGCAGCGTAGAGGACATAACTGGAAACACCATATATTTT.